This T cell receptor beta chain was captured in a study of identical twins. Germline V gene data show CDR1 as SGHDN and CDR2 as FVKESK. V was shortened by 0 bases and J by 3 bases, with 12 bases between the two germline ends. This CDR3 has 16 residues. A remark on this clonotype: Its target is not known.

Template switching added a universal primer binding site, and final cDNA carried unique molecular identifiers. MiXCR, applied by TCRdb to the 5' RACE reads, yields one record per CDR3 protein. The table shows under 300,000 distinct CDR3 sequences, with around 15% occurring only once. Findings and caveats of the study: Beta clonotypes that were abundant in cord blood contained fewer insertions, a pattern absent from memory repertoires. Alpha sequences out of frame and shared by twins had excess low generation probability. Weaker excess sharing between twins was seen in beta out-of-frame sequences.

Input material: memory (CD45RO+) T cells sorted from blood. This rearrangement joins TRBV14 to TRBJ2-1; D perhaps matches TRBD2 (6 bases). This TCR derives from a woman aged 18-29 years in good health. For the CDR3, the DNA is TGTGCCAGCAGCCAAGAAACTAGCCGGGACTACAATGAGCAGTTCTTC. Amino acid sequence: CASSQETSRDYNEQFF.